This TCR beta chain was obtained from a study of T cell responses to AZD1222 COVID-19 vaccine. Study-wide points: Donors were mostly white British, more females; clonal diversity possibly underestimated.

The ends were cut back, 2 bases at V and 1 base at J, with 12 bases in the middle. This CDR3 spans 16 amino acids. CDR1 MNHEY and CDR2 SMNVEV come from the germline V gene (reference sequence). The table came from immunoSEQ multiplex PCR; TCRdb's copy has only in-frame clones and leaves some out. The sample includes 95,000 to 150,000 clones, 90% of them seen just once. Worth noting for this clone: Its antigen remains unidentified.

The rearrangement uses TRBV27 and TRBJ1-3; a possible D gene is TRBD1 (5 bases). This TCR derives from an adult in good health. This specimen was peripheral blood, taken on day 0 of MenACWY control vaccination. CDR3 nucleotide sequence: TGTGCCAGCAGTTTAGGGACGCCTGCGTCTGGAAACACCATATATTTT. It codes for CASSLGTPASGNTIYF.